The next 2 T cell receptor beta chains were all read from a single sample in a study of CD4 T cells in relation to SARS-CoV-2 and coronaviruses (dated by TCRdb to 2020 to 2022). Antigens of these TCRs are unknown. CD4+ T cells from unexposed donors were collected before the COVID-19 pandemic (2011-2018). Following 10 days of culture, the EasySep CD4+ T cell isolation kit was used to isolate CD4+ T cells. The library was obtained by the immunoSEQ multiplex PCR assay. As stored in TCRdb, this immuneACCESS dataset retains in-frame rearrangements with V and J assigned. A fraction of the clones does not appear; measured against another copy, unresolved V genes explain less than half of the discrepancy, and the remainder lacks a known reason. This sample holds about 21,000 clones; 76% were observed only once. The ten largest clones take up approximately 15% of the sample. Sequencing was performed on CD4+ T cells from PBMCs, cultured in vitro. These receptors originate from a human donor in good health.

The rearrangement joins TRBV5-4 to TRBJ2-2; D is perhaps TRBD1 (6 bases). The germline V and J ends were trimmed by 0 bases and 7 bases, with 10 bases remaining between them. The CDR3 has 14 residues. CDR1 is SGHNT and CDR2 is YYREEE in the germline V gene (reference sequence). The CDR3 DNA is TGTGCCAGCAGCTTGGACAGGGTCGGCGGGGAGCTGTTTTTT. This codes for CASSLDRVGGELFF. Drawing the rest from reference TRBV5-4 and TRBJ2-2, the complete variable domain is ETGVTQSPTHLIKTRGQQVTLRCSSQSGHNTVSWYQQALGQGPQFIFQYYREEENGRGNFPPRFSGLQFPNYSSELNVNALELDDSALYLCASSLDRVGGELFFGEGSRLTVL.

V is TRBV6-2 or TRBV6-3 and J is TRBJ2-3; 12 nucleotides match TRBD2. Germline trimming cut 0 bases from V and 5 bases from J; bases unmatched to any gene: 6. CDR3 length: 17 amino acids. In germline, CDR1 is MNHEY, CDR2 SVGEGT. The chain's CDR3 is CASSYSRLAGVVDTQYF. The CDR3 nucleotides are TGTGCCAGCAGTTACTCCCGACTAGCGGGAGTAGTAGATACGCAGTATTTT.